Listed below are T cell receptor beta chains from one sample, sequenced in a study of T cell clones after liver transplantation. Generated by immunoSEQ multiplex PCR, the TCRdb table keeps only in-frame clones and is missing some. The sample has roughly 80,000 clones, approximately 87% seen once. The sequenced sample was CD4+ T cells from blood, obtained at the 22-month timepoint. These receptors were collected from a human patient who received a liver transplant. Some T cells here may be from the graft donor. Both conserved end residues are part of each CDR3. A D gene is named only where the DNA matches it firmly. Rows may omit the clone size; those that give it use once, few, many or a size class.

D: -
V: TRBV4-2
size: -
J: TRBJ2-1
DNA: TGTGCCAGCAGCCAAGATACGACGCGGAAGGAGCAGTTCTTC
CDR3: CASSQDTTRKEQFF

D: -
V: TRBV19
size: -
J: TRBJ2-7
DNA: TGTGCCAGTACGGATCAGGGAGTAGGCGAGCAGTACTTC
CDR3: CASTDQGVGEQYF

D: -
V: TRBV7-9
size: -
J: TRBJ2-7
DNA: TGTGCCAGCAGCTTAGGACTATCCTACGAGCAGTACTTC
CDR3: CASSLGLSYEQYF

D: -
V: TRBV30
size: once
J: TRBJ2-5
DNA: TGTGCTTCGACTAGTGAAGAGACCCAGTACTTC
CDR3: CASTSEETQYF

D: -
V: TRBV25-1
size: -
J: TRBJ1-1
DNA: TGTGCCAGCAGTGAATCGGGGCATCACACTGAAGCTTTCTTT
CDR3: CASSESGHHTEAFF

D: TRBD1
V: TRBV7-2
size: -
J: TRBJ1-1
DNA: TGTGCCAGCAGCCGGGACAGGGGCGCTGAAGCTTTCTTT
CDR3: CASSRDRGAEAFF

D: TRBD2
V: TRBV14
size: -
J: TRBJ2-2
DNA: TGTGCCAGCAGCCCCCTAGCGGGAGGACGGGACGGGGAGCTGTTTTTT
CDR3: CASSPLAGGRDGELFF

D: -
V: TRBV28
size: once
J: TRBJ2-7
DNA: TGTGCCAGCAGTTCCGGCAGGGCCTACGAGCAGTACTTC
CDR3: CASSSGRAYEQYF

D: TRBD2
V: TRBV5-1
size: -
J: TRBJ2-2
DNA: TGCGCCAGCAGCCTCCCCGGCGGGGGGGCCTCCGGGGAGCTGTTTTTT
CDR3: CASSLPGGGASGELFF

D: TRBD1
V: TRBV5-1
size: -
J: TRBJ2-1
DNA: TGCGCCAGCAGCACCGGACAGGGGGTTAACGGTGAGCAGTTCTTC
CDR3: CASSTGQGVNGEQFF

D: -
V: TRBV11-3
size: once
J: TRBJ2-3
DNA: TGTGCCAGCAGCTTAAGAGCCGGGGGCTCCACAGATACGCAGTATTTT
CDR3: CASSLRAGGSTDTQYF

D: -
V: TRBV14
size: -
J: TRBJ1-1
DNA: TGTGCCAGCAGCCAAGATCCTCAAGGTTGGGGCACTGAAGCTTTCTTT
CDR3: CASSQDPQGWGTEAFF

D: -
V: TRBV7-2
size: -
J: TRBJ2-1
DNA: TGTGCCAGCAGCGCACGCTCCTACAATGAGCAGTTCTTC
CDR3: CASSARSYNEQFF

D: TRBD1
V: TRBV2
size: -
J: TRBJ2-7
DNA: TGTGCCAGCAGCCTCGACAGGGGCCTCTCCTACGAGCAGTACTTC
CDR3: CASSLDRGLSYEQYF

D: -
V: TRBV5-1
size: few
J: TRBJ1-1
DNA: TGCGCCAGCAGCTTGAGTGGGGGGGAAGCTTTCTTT
CDR3: CASSLSGGEAFF

D: -
V: TRBV2
size: -
J: TRBJ2-4
DNA: TGTGCCAGCAGTGAAGGGGGGGCCAAAAACATTCAGTACTTC
CDR3: CASSEGGAKNIQYF

D: TRBD1
V: TRBV18
size: -
J: TRBJ1-6
DNA: TGTGCCAGCTCACCACAGGGACAGGATTCACCCCTCCACTTT
CDR3: CASSPQGQDSPLHF

D: TRBD1
V: TRBV7-9
size: -
J: TRBJ2-5
DNA: TGTGCCAGCAGCCCCAGGACAGGTGAAGAGACCCAGTACTTC
CDR3: CASSPRTGEETQYF

D: TRBD1
V: TRBV6-5
size: few
J: TRBJ2-1
DNA: TGTGCCACTAGACCGGGACAGCGCTACAATGAGCAGTTCTTC
CDR3: CATRPGQRYNEQFF

D: TRBD2
V: TRBV6-1
size: -
J: TRBJ2-7
DNA: TGTGCCAGCCAGAGGCCGGGACTAGCGGAGTCGAATGGGTACTTC
CDR3: CASQRPGLAESNGYF

D: TRBD1
V: TRBV5-1
size: -
J: TRBJ1-2
DNA: TGCGCCAGCAGCTTGGGTAATTCAAATTCCGGGGACAGAGAGATTTTC
CDR3: CASSLGNSNSGDREIF

D: -
V: TRBV6-5
size: -
J: TRBJ1-1
DNA: TGTGCCAGCAGAAGAACGTCGACCACTGAAGCTTTCTTT
CDR3: CASRRTSTTEAFF

D: TRBD2
V: TRBV19
size: -
J: TRBJ2-1
DNA: TGTGCCAGTAGTATAGCCCCTCTAGCGGGAGTTAATGAGCAGTTCTTC
CDR3: CASSIAPLAGVNEQFF

D: TRBD1
V: TRBV7-9
size: -
J: TRBJ2-5
DNA: TGTGCCAGCAGCTCTTTTCCGGGACAGGGTAAAGAGACCCAGTACTTC
CDR3: CASSSFPGQGKETQYF

D: TRBD1
V: TRBV19
size: -
J: TRBJ2-1
DNA: TGTGCCAGTAGTATGAAGGTGAGGACAGGGAGGAATGAGCAATTCTTC
CDR3: CASSMKVRTGRNEQFF

D: TRBD1
V: TRBV10-3
size: once
J: TRBJ1-3
DNA: TGTGCCATCAGGGACAGGGGTTCCTCTGGAAACACCATATATTTT
CDR3: CAIRDRGSSGNTIYF

D: -
V: TRBV6-1
size: -
J: TRBJ1-1
DNA: TGTGCCAGCAACGAGCCGGGGTTGACGCACACTGAAGCTTTCTTT
CDR3: CASNEPGLTHTEAFF